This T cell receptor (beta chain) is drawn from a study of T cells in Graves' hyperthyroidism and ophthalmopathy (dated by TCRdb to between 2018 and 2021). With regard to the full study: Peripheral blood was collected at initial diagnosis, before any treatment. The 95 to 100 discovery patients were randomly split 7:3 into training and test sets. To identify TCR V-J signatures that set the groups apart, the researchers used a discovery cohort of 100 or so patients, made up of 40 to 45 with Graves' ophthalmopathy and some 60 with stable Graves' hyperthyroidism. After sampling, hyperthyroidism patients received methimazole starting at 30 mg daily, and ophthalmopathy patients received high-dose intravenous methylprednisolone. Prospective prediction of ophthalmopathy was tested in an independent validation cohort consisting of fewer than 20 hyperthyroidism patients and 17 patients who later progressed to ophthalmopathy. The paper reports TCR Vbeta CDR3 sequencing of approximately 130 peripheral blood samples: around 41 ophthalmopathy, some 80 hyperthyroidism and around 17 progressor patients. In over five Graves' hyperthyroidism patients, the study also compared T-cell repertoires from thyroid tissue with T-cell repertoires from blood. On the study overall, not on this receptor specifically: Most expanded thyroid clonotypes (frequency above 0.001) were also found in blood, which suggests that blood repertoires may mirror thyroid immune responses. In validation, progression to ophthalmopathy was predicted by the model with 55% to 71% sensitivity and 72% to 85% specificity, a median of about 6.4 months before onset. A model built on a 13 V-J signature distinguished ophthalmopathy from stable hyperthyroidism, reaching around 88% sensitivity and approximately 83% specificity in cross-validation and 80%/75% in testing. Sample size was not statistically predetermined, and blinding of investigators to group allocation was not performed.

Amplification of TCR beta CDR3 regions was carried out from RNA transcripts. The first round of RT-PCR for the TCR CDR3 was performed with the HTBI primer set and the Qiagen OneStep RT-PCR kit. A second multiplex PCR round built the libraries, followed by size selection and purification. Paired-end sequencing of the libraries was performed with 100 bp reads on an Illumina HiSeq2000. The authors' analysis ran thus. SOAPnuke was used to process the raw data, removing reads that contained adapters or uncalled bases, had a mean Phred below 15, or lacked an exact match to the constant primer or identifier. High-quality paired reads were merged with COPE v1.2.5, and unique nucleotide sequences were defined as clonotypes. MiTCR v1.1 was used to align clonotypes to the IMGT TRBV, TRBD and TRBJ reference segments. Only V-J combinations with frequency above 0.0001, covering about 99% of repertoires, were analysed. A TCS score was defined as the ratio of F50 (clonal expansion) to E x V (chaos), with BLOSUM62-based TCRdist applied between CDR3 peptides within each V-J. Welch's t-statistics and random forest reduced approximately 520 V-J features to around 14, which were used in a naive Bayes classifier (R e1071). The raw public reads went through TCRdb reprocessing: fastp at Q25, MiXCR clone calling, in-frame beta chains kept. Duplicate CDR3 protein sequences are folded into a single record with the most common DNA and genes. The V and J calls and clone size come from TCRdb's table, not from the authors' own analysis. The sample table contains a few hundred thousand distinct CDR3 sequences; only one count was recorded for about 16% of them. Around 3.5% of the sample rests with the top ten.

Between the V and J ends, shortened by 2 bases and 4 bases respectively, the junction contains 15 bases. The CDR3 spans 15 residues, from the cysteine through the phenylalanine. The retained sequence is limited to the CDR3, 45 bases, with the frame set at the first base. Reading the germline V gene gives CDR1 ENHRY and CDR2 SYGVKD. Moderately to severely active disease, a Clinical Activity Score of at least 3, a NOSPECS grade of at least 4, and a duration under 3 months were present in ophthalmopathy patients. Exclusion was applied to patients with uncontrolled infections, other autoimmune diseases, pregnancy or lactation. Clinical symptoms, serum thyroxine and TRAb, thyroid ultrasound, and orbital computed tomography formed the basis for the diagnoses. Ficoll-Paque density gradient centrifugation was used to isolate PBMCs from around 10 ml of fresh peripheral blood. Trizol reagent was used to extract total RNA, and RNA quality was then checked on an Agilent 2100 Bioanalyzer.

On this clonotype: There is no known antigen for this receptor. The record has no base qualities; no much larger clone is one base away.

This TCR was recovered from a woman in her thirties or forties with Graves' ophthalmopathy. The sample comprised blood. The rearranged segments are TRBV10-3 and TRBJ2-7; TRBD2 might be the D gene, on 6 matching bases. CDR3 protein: CAISEVGTRVYEQYF. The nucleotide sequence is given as TGTGCCATCAGTGAGGTCGGGACTCGCGTTTACGAGCAGTACTTC.